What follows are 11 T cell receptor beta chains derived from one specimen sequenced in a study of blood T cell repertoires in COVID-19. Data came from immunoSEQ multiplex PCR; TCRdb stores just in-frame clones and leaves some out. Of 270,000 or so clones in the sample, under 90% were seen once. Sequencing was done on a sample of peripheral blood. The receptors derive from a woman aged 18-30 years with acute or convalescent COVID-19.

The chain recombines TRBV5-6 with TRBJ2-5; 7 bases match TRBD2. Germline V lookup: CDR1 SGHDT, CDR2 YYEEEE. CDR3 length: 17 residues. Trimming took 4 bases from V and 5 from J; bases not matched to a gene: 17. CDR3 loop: CASSILTGGFFLETQYF. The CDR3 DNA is TGTGCCAGCAGCATTCTTACGGGAGGTTTTTTTTTGGAGACCCAGTACTTC.

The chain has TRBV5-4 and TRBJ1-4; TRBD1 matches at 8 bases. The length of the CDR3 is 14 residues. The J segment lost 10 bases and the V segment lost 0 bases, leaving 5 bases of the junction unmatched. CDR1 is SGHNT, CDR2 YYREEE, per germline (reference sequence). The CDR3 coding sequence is TGTGCCAGCAGCTTGGGAGACAGGGGTGGAAAACTGTTTTTT. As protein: CASSLGDRGGKLFF.

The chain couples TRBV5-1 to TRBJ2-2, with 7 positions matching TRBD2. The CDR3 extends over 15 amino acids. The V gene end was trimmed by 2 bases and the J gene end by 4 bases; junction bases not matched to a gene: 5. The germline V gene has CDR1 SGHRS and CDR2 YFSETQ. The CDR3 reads CASSFSAGLTGELFF. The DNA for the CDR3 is TGCGCCAGCAGCTTCTCAGCGGGACTCACCGGGGAGCTGTTTTTT. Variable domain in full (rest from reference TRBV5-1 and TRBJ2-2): KAGVTQTPRYLIKTRGQQVTLSCSPISGHRSVSWYQQTPGQGLQFLFEYFSETQRNKGNFPGRFSGRQFSNSRSEMNVSTLELGDSALYLCASSFSAGLTGELFFGEGSRLTVL.

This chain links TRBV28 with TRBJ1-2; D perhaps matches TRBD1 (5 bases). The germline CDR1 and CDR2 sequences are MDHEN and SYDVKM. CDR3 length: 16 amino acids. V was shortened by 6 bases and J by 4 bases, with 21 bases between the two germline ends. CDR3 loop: CASSIAPVGGGYGYTF. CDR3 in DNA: TGTGCCAGCAGCATCGCCCCCGTGGGGGGAGGCTATGGCTACACCTTC.

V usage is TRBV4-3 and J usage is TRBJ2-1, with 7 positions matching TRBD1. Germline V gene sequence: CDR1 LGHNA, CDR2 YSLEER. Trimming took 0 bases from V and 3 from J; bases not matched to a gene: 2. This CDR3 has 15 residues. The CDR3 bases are TGCGCCAGCAGCCAAGATAGACAGGGCTACAATGAGCAGTTCTTC. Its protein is CASSQDRQGYNEQFF.

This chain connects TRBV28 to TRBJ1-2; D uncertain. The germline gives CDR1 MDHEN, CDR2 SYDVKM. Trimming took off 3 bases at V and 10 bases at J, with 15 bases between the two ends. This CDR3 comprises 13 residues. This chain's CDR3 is CASSLYTGEDYTF. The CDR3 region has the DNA TGTGCCAGCAGTTTGTACACCGGGGAGGACTACACCTTC.

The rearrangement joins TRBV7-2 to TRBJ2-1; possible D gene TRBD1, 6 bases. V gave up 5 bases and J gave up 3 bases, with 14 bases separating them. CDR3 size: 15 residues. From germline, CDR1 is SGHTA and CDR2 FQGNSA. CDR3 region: CASSTGTKGYNEQFF. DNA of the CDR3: TGTGCCAGCAGCACCGGGACAAAGGGCTACAATGAGCAGTTCTTC.

The CDR3 sequence: CAWSVGGGRNEQFF. CDR3 nucleotide sequence: TGTGCCTGGAGCGTAGGAGGCGGGCGTAATGAGCAGTTCTTC. The chain has TRBV30 and TRBJ2-1; TRBD2 might be the D (5 bases). The CDR3 loop spans 14 amino acids. Trimming cost V 3 bases and J 7 bases, with 16 bases left between them. Germline values: CDR1 GTSNPN, CDR2 SVGIG (reference sequence).

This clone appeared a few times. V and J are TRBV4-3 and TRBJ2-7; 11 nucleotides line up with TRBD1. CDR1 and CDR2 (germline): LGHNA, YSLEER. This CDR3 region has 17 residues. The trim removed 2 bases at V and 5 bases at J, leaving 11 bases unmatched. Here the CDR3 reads CASSQKTTGTGGDEQYF. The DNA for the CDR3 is TGCGCCAGCAGCCAAAAAACCACCGGGACAGGGGGGGACGAGCAGTACTTC.

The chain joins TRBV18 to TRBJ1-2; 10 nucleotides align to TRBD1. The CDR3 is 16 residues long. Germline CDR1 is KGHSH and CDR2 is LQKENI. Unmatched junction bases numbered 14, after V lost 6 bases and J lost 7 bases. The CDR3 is CASSQGGQGISGGYTF. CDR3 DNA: TGTGCCAGCTCCCAAGGGGGACAGGGGATATCTGGTGGCTACACCTTC.

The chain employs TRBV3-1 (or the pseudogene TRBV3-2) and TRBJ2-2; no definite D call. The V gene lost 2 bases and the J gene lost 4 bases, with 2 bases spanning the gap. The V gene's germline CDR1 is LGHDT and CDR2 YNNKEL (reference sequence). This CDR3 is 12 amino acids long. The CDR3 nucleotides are TGTGCCAGCAGCCAACTCACCGGGGAGCTGTTTTTT. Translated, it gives CASSQLTGELFF.